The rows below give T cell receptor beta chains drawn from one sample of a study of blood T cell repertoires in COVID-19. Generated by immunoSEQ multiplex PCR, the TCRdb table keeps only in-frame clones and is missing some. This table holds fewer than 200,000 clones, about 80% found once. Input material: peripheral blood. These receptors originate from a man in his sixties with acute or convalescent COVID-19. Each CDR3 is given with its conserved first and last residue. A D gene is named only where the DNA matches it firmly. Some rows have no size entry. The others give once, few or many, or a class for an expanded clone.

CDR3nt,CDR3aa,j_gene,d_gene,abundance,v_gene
TGTGCCAGCAGCCAAGAGCGGGAGTTCACCTTC,CASSQEREFTF,TRBJ1-2,.,few,TRBV3-1/TRBV3-2
TGTGCCAGCAGCGTAGACAGGGGGCCCTACGAGCAGTACTTC,CASSVDRGPYEQYF,TRBJ2-7,TRBD1,.,TRBV7-2
TGTGCCTCCTACACAGGTTCCGGTGAAAAACTGTTTTTT,CASYTGSGEKLFF,TRBJ1-4,.,.,TRBV30
TGCGCCAGCAGCAGAAGGACAGGGGAAACTGAAGCTTTCTTT,CASSRRTGETEAFF,TRBJ1-1,TRBD1,.,TRBV5-1
TGTGCCAGCAGCTTAGCAACCGGGACAGGGGGCACTATCCACAGGGATACGCAGTATTTT,CASSLATGTGGTIHRDTQYF,TRBJ2-3,TRBD1,.,TRBV7-3
TGTGCCTGGAGTCAATCCGGGACAGGGGGCTTTGGCAATCAGCCCCAGCATTTT,CAWSQSGTGGFGNQPQHF,TRBJ1-5,TRBD1,.,TRBV30
TGTGCCAGCGAATCCGGGACAGGACGTTCACCCCTCCACTTT,CASESGTGRSPLHF,TRBJ1-6,TRBD1,.,TRBV6-6
TGCGCCAGCAGCTTGACAGGGGGTCGCTATGGCTACACCTTC,CASSLTGGRYGYTF,TRBJ1-2,TRBD1,.,TRBV5-1
TGTGCCAGCACCTCGAGGGGGGGGCTTCAGCCCCAGCATTTT,CASTSRGGLQPQHF,TRBJ1-5,.,.,TRBV27
TGTGCCAGCAGTTACTCGACAGGGGGCCTTGGCTACACCTTC,CASSYSTGGLGYTF,TRBJ1-2,TRBD1,.,TRBV6-2/TRBV6-3
TGTGCCAGCAGCTTCACCCGAACAGGGGGCGCGAGCTACACCTTC,CASSFTRTGGASYTF,TRBJ1-2,TRBD1,.,TRBV5-8
TGTGCCAGCAGTTACATAAGTATATGGCACCAAGAGACCCAGTACTTC,CASSYISIWHQETQYF,TRBJ2-5,.,.,TRBV6-5
TGTGCCAGCAGTCCGGGACAGAAAAGAAAGCAGTACTTC,CASSPGQKRKQYF,TRBJ2-7,TRBD1,.,TRBV27
TGTGCCAGTAGTTCACTGGATCAGGGCTCGAAGTATGGCTACACCTTC,CASSSLDQGSKYGYTF,TRBJ1-2,.,.,TRBV19
TGTGCCAGCAGTTACGACAGGAACAATGAAAAACTGTTTTTT,CASSYDRNNEKLFF,TRBJ1-4,.,once,TRBV6-6
TGTGCCAGCACGGGTAGCGGGGGCGTGGAGACCCAGTACTTC,CASTGSGGVETQYF,TRBJ2-5,TRBD2,.,TRBV2
TGTGCCAGCAGCCAAGACCCTACAGGGTCCACCGGGGAGCTGTTTTTT,CASSQDPTGSTGELFF,TRBJ2-2,.,once,TRBV4-2
TGCGCCAGCAGCCAAGAAGGGAGGATTAGCACAGATACGCAGTATTTT,CASSQEGRISTDTQYF,TRBJ2-3,.,once,TRBV4-1
TGCGCCAGCAGCCAAGGGGGACTAGCGGGAAGCACCGGGGAGCTGTTTTTT,CASSQGGLAGSTGELFF,TRBJ2-2,TRBD2,few,TRBV4-1
TGTGCCAGCAGAAGAAAGGAGGGCGAGGACCCATCACCCCTCCACTTT,CASRRKEGEDPSPLHF,TRBJ1-6,.,.,TRBV2
TGTGCCAGCAGTGAACAGGGAGGGAGACAGCCCCAGCATTTT,CASSEQGGRQPQHF,TRBJ1-5,.,.,TRBV6-1
TGCGCCAGCAGCTCGGGTTCTCAAGAGACCCAGTACTTC,CASSSGSQETQYF,TRBJ2-5,.,.,TRBV5-1
TGCGCCAGCAGCCAAGATCCGGGGGTAGGGGCCAACGTCCTGACTTTC,CASSQDPGVGANVLTF,TRBJ2-6,.,.,TRBV4-3
TGTGCCACCAGCAGATCCCACAGGGGGCTTAGTGAAAAACTGTTTTTT,CATSRSHRGLSEKLFF,TRBJ1-4,TRBD1,.,TRBV15
TGCGCCAGCAGCTACCGAAGCGGGAGCGCCAATGAGCAGTTCTTC,CASSYRSGSANEQFF,TRBJ2-1,TRBD2,.,TRBV5-1
TGCGCCAGCAGCCTGGACATGGCTGGAAACACCATATATTTT,CASSLDMAGNTIYF,TRBJ1-3,.,.,TRBV5-1
TGTGCCAGCAGCTTACGGCCTTTCAGTGGAGTAACAGGGCCTAAGAACACTGAAGCTTTCTTT,CASSLRPFSGVTGPKNTEAFF,TRBJ1-1,.,.,TRBV7-3
TGTGCCAGCAGACCCGACAGGGGTGTTTACAATGAGCAGTTCTTC,CASRPDRGVYNEQFF,TRBJ2-1,TRBD1,.,TRBV27
TGTGCCAGCAGTTTGTCAGGTAGTCAGCCCCAGCATTTT,CASSLSGSQPQHF,TRBJ1-5,.,once,TRBV12-3/TRBV12-4
TGCGCCAGCAGCCCAGGAATAACCAATTCACCCCTCCACTTT,CASSPGITNSPLHF,TRBJ1-6,.,.,TRBV5-1
TGCGCCAGCAGCTCCCTAGCGGGAGCTGGCAATGAGCAGTTCTTC,CASSSLAGAGNEQFF,TRBJ2-1,TRBD2,.,TRBV5-1
TGCGCCAGCAGCTTTGTCGGGACAGGGGATGAAAAACTGTTTTTT,CASSFVGTGDEKLFF,TRBJ1-4,TRBD1,.,TRBV5-1
TGTGCCAGCAGCGAACTCCGCTCTGGAAACACCATATATTTT,CASSELRSGNTIYF,TRBJ1-3,.,.,TRBV2
TGTGCCAGCAGCCAAGGCCCAGAGACGGTCCCTAGGGGCGAGCAGTACTTC,CASSQGPETVPRGEQYF,TRBJ2-7,.,.,TRBV3-1/TRBV3-2
TGTGCCAGCAGCGTACAACCGGGACTAGCGGGGAGCAATGAGCAGTTCTTC,CASSVQPGLAGSNEQFF,TRBJ2-1,TRBD2,.,TRBV7-3
TGTGCCAGCTCACCACCCGGGGAAGAGACCCAGTACTTC,CASSPPGEETQYF,TRBJ2-5,.,.,TRBV18
TGCGCCAGCAGCTTAGTCCGGGACAGATCCTACGAGCAGTACTTC,CASSLVRDRSYEQYF,TRBJ2-7,TRBD1,.,TRBV4-1
TGTGCCAGCTCACCACCGGGCGGGGTGAACACCGGGGAGCTGTTTTTT,CASSPPGGVNTGELFF,TRBJ2-2,.,few,TRBV18
TGTGCCAGCAGCTTTGTTTATGACAGCCCCATCTCTGGAAACACCATATATTTT,CASSFVYDSPISGNTIYF,TRBJ1-3,.,.,TRBV7-9
TGTGCCAGCTCTACCTCTCGGGGGGACACTGAAGCTTTCTTT,CASSTSRGDTEAFF,TRBJ1-1,.,.,TRBV4-2
TGTGCCAGCCTGAGTGAGACAGACTACGAGCAGTACTTC,CASLSETDYEQYF,TRBJ2-7,.,.,TRBV28
TGTGCCAGCAGCTTAAGGGGCAGGCCCACTAGCACAGATACGCAGTATTTT,CASSLRGRPTSTDTQYF,TRBJ2-3,.,.,TRBV7-2
TGTGCCAGCAGTTACTCGCCTAGGAGCACAGATACGCAGTATTTT,CASSYSPRSTDTQYF,TRBJ2-3,.,.,TRBV6-5
TGTGCCAGCTCACCGGCAATCAGGGGTGGTCAGCCCCAGCATTTT,CASSPAIRGGQPQHF,TRBJ1-5,.,.,TRBV18
TGTGCCAGCAGTTACCGGGGAGGGATTGGCTACACCTTC,CASSYRGGIGYTF,TRBJ1-2,.,.,TRBV6-6
TGTGCCAGCAGTTTAGGGACAGGCGGAAGGGAGACCCAGTACTTC,CASSLGTGGRETQYF,TRBJ2-5,TRBD1,.,TRBV27
TGTGCCAGCAGCCGAGCGGACTCTGGAAACACCATATATTTT,CASSRADSGNTIYF,TRBJ1-3,.,.,TRBV16
TGTGCCAGCAGCCTAAGCACAGATACGCAGTATTTT,CASSLSTDTQYF,TRBJ2-3,.,.,TRBV7-2
TGTGCCAGCAGCCCAATTGAAGGACTTATATATGGCTACACCTTC,CASSPIEGLIYGYTF,TRBJ1-2,.,.,TRBV5-5
TGCGCCAGCAGCTTGAGCGGGACAGGGGGCGGTAGCACAGATACGCAGTATTTT,CASSLSGTGGGSTDTQYF,TRBJ2-3,TRBD1,.,TRBV5-1
TGTGCCAGCAGCTTACGGGAGAACACTGAAGCTTTCTTT,CASSLRENTEAFF,TRBJ1-1,.,.,TRBV7-9
TGTGCCAGCAGCACTAGCGGGAGTTACAATGAGCAGTTCTTC,CASSTSGSYNEQFF,TRBJ2-1,TRBD2,.,TRBV7-3
TGCGCCAGCAGCCTTATGACTAAAGTTAGTGACAAGCAGTACTTC,CASSLMTKVSDKQYF,TRBJ2-7,.,.,TRBV5-1
TGTGCCAGCAGTTTTCACACCACACCCGAGGAGGAGGGAGAGACCCAGTACTTC,CASSFHTTPEEEGETQYF,TRBJ2-5,.,.,TRBV25-1
TGTGCCAGCACCCCGGTGGGGGGGGCCGACGAGCAGTACTTC,CASTPVGGADEQYF,TRBJ2-7,.,.,TRBV6-5